Following are 15 T cell receptor beta chains from one sample sequenced in a study of T cells in localized non-small cell lung cancer. Assay used: immunoSEQ multiplex PCR; TCRdb lists only in-frame clones, some missing. In the table there are over 8,500 clones, 80% to 90% of which are singletons. Source: peripheral blood mononuclear cells, taken before any cancer treatment. The receptors shown here come from a female donor over 55 with stage II lung adenocarcinoma.

The rearrangement joins TRBV19 to TRBJ1-5; D unresolved. CDR1 and CDR2 (germline): LNHDA, SQIVND (reference sequence). V dropped 6 bases and J dropped 4 bases, with 10 bases sitting between them. The CDR3 contains 13 residues. In nucleotides, the CDR3 is TGTGCCAGTAGAGACCGGGAAAATCAGCCCCAGCATTTT. It encodes CASRDRENQPQHF. Based on the CDR3 plus reference TRBV19 and TRBJ1-5, the full variable domain is DGGITQSPKYLFRKEGQNVTLSCEQNLNHDAMYWYRQDPGQGLRLIYYSQIVNDFQKGDIAEGYSVSREKKESFPLTVTSAQKNPTAFYLCASRDRENQPQHFGDGTRLSIL.

V usage is TRBV5-1 and J usage is TRBJ2-2, with D unclear. Between the trimmed V and J ends, which lost 0 bases and 2 bases, there was a span of 8 bases. The CDR3 length is 15 residues. The germline V gene encodes CDR1 SGHRS and CDR2 YFSETQ. CDR3 nucleotides: TGCGCCAGCAGCTTGGAAGGGTTTAACACCGGGGAGCTGTTTTTT. It codes for CASSLEGFNTGELFF.

CDR3 loop: CASSREPGGDTEAFF. The CDR3 DNA reads as TGCGCCAGCAGCCGCGAGCCAGGGGGGGACACTGAAGCTTTCTTT. V gene TRBV5-1 combines with J gene TRBJ1-1; 7 bases align to TRBD1. The germline CDR1 and CDR2 sequences are SGHRS and YFSETQ. The ends lost 4 bases at V and 3 bases at J; junction bases unmatched: 9. The CDR3 runs 15 residues. Full variable domain (outside the CDR3, taken from reference TRBV5-1 and TRBJ1-1): KAGVTQTPRYLIKTRGQQVTLSCSPISGHRSVSWYQQTPGQGLQFLFEYFSETQRNKGNFPGRFSGRQFSNSRSEMNVSTLELGDSALYLCASSREPGGDTEAFFGQGTRLTVV.

The chain is built from TRBV4-3 and TRBJ2-5, with TRBD1 identical over 8 bases. The trim removed 0 bases at V and 7 bases at J, leaving 10 bases unmatched. CDR3 length: 16 residues. CDR1 and CDR2 from the germline V gene are LGHNA and YSLEER. The CDR3 coding sequence is TGCGCCAGCAGCCAAGAGCCAGGGGGCTTCCGGGGGACCCAGTACTTC. It encodes CASSQEPGGFRGTQYF.

The chain uses TRBV28 and TRBJ1-1; possible D gene TRBD1, 6 bases. CDR1 is MDHEN and CDR2 is SYDVKM in the germline V gene. There are 14 residues in the CDR3. V was shortened by 10 bases and J by 0 bases, with 15 bases between the two germline ends. The CDR3 DNA sequence: TGTGCCACCTTGACAGGATCTCTGAACACTGAAGCTTTCTTT. Translating it yields CATLTGSLNTEAFF.

The rearrangement uses TRBV11-2 and TRBJ1-3, with D maybe TRBD1 (6 bases). Looked up from germline, CDR1 is SGHAT and CDR2 is FQNNGV. The V end lost 2 bases, the J end lost 1 base, and 15 bases lay between the germline ends. CDR3 length equals 17 residues. The CDR3 is CASSLKRGGQSGNTIYF. In DNA, the CDR3 is TGTGCCAGCAGCTTAAAGAGGGGGGGGCAGTCTGGAAACACCATATATTTT.

This sequence joins TRBV2 and TRBJ1-6; 8 bases are shared with TRBD1. Germline V gene data show CDR1 as SNHLY and CDR2 as FYNNEI. V gave up 0 bases and J gave up 10 bases; unmatched junction bases: 5. The length of the CDR3 is 15 residues. This CDR3 is CASSEAGTGWSPLHF. The CDR3 DNA reads as TGTGCCAGCAGTGAAGCTGGGACAGGCTGGTCACCCCTCCACTTT.

This clone was picked up one time. V is TRBV5-4 and J is TRBJ2-5; the D is unclear. V shed 0 bases and J shed 5 bases, with 8 bases lying between them. Germline CDR1 reads SGHNT; CDR2 reads YYREEE (reference sequence). The CDR3 is 13 amino acids. CDR3: CASSLENRETQYF. As DNA, the CDR3 is TGTGCCAGCAGCTTGGAAAATCGGGAGACCCAGTACTTC.

This rearrangement joins TRBV5-4 to TRBJ2-5; the D gene is possibly TRBD1 (5 bases). Germline lookup yields CDR1 SGHNT and CDR2 YYREEE (reference sequence). This CDR3 is 14 amino acids long. V was pared by 2 bases and J by 1 base, with 9 bases between. In DNA form, the CDR3 reads TGTGCCAGCAGCTTAGGACAAACCCAAGAGACCCAGTACTTC. Translation gives CASSLGQTQETQYF.

The rearrangement uses TRBV6-1 and TRBJ2-3; 7 bases line up with TRBD1. The CDR3 totals 12 residues. From germline, CDR1 is MNHNS and CDR2 SASEGT. Trimming at V came to 2 bases and at J to 9 bases, leaving 2 bases not matched to a gene. The CDR3 coding sequence is TGTGCCAGCAGTGAACAGGGGGTGACGCAGTATTTT. Protein product: CASSEQGVTQYF.

The V call is TRBV5-6, the J call TRBJ2-3; unclear D gene. The CDR3 is made up of 14 amino acids. V was shortened by 2 bases and J by 5 bases, with 12 bases between the two germline ends. The germline CDR1 and CDR2 sequences are SGHDT and YYEEEE. CDR3 sequence: CASSFLNARDTQYF. CDR3 nucleotides: TGTGCCAGCAGCTTTTTAAATGCCAGAGATACGCAGTATTTT.

The chain employs TRBV21-1 and TRBJ2-6; TRBD1 is the table's D call, not checked against the DNA. TRBV21-1 corresponds to a pseudogene. There are 18 residues in the CDR3. The CDR3 is CASSKNGQENSGANVLTF. The DNA for the CDR3 is TGTGCCAGCAGCAAAAACGGACAGGAAAACTCTGGGGCCAACGTCCTGACTTTC.

The chain employs TRBV5-5 and TRBJ2-2, with TRBD2 matching over 11 bases. The J segment lost 4 bases and the V segment lost 4 bases, leaving 3 bases of the junction unmatched. Germline V gene data show CDR1 as SGHKS and CDR2 as YYEKEE (reference sequence). The CDR3 sequence is 15 residues long. The CDR3 DNA sequence: TGTGCCAGCAGCCTGACTAGCGGGACCACCGGGGAGCTGTTTTTT. As protein: CASSLTSGTTGELFF.

This sequence joins TRBV7-9 and TRBJ2-3, with a possible D match to TRBD2 (6 bases). Trimming pared 6 bases from V and 2 bases from J, leaving 9 bases between. The germline V gene has CDR1 SEHNR and CDR2 FQNEAQ (reference sequence). The CDR3 contains 13 residues. The CDR3 sequence: CASRRGTTDTQYF. In DNA form, the CDR3 reads TGTGCCAGCAGACGCGGGACCACAGATACGCAGTATTTT.

J is TRBJ1-2 and V is TRBV4-3; unclear D gene. The CDR3 extends over 15 amino acids. V shed 0 bases and J shed 4 bases, with 12 bases lying between them. The V gene's germline CDR1 is LGHNA and CDR2 YSLEER. The DNA of the CDR3 is TGCGCCAGCAGCCAAGATCCGAGGCCAACCTATGGCTACACCTTC. The encoded protein is CASSQDPRPTYGYTF.